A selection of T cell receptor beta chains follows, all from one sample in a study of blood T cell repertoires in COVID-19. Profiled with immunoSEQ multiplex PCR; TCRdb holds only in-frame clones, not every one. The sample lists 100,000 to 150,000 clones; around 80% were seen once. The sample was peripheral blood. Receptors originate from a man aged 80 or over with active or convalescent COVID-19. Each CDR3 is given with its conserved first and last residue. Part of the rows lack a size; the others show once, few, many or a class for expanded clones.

CDR3aa: CASSLRARTGKDYGYTF; v_gene: TRBV27; abundance: .; j_gene: TRBJ1-2
CDR3aa: CASSYPRTGVENQPQHF; v_gene: TRBV6-2/TRBV6-3; abundance: .; j_gene: TRBJ1-5
CDR3aa: CASSLPSDRIGDYEQYF; v_gene: TRBV28; abundance: .; j_gene: TRBJ2-7
CDR3aa: CAGRTGVNEQYF; v_gene: TRBV30; abundance: .; j_gene: TRBJ2-7
CDR3aa: CATMKGQGAPGNTIYF; v_gene: TRBV19; abundance: .; j_gene: TRBJ1-3
CDR3aa: CASSEGTGSSYEQYF; v_gene: TRBV6-1; abundance: .; j_gene: TRBJ2-7
CDR3aa: CASSQGARGLGTDTQYF; v_gene: TRBV3-1/TRBV3-2; abundance: .; j_gene: TRBJ2-3
CDR3aa: CASSIGDRGPYEQYF; v_gene: TRBV19; abundance: .; j_gene: TRBJ2-7
CDR3aa: CASSGTGDNYGYTF; v_gene: TRBV18; abundance: .; j_gene: TRBJ1-2
CDR3aa: CASPGGVHSPLHF; v_gene: TRBV21-1; abundance: few; j_gene: TRBJ1-6
CDR3aa: CASGTSKEKLFF; v_gene: TRBV19; abundance: .; j_gene: TRBJ1-4
CDR3aa: CAWNSGKAVNTEAFF; v_gene: TRBV30; abundance: .; j_gene: TRBJ1-1
CDR3aa: CASSQVGEKLFF; v_gene: TRBV3-1/TRBV3-2; abundance: .; j_gene: TRBJ1-4
CDR3aa: CASSAWAHDDTEAFF; v_gene: TRBV9; abundance: .; j_gene: TRBJ1-1
CDR3aa: CASMRGVSTGELFF; v_gene: TRBV6-5; abundance: .; j_gene: TRBJ2-2
CDR3aa: CASSPGTSEGDTQYF; v_gene: TRBV7-3; abundance: .; j_gene: TRBJ2-3
CDR3aa: CASGRQGKGFGYTF; v_gene: TRBV28; abundance: .; j_gene: TRBJ1-2
CDR3aa: CATSETSGDTDTQYF; v_gene: TRBV24-1; abundance: .; j_gene: TRBJ2-3
CDR3aa: CAWSVPLRRKSSYNEQFF; v_gene: TRBV30; abundance: once; j_gene: TRBJ2-1
CDR3aa: CAISDSRGDKNIQYF; v_gene: TRBV10-3; abundance: .; j_gene: TRBJ2-4
CDR3aa: CSVEVAGKLFF; v_gene: TRBV29-1; abundance: .; j_gene: TRBJ1-4
CDR3aa: CASSETSQTYEQYF; v_gene: TRBV2; abundance: .; j_gene: TRBJ2-7
CDR3aa: CASSWATTGELFF; v_gene: TRBV12-3/TRBV12-4; abundance: .; j_gene: TRBJ2-2
CDR3aa: CASSSPRRLHNEQFF; v_gene: TRBV28; abundance: once; j_gene: TRBJ2-1
CDR3aa: CATKGGAREKLFF; v_gene: TRBV28; abundance: .; j_gene: TRBJ1-4
CDR3aa: CASSALMTGYGYTF; v_gene: TRBV7-9; abundance: .; j_gene: TRBJ1-2
CDR3aa: CASSYGGVDNEQFF; v_gene: TRBV6-2/TRBV6-3; abundance: .; j_gene: TRBJ2-1
CDR3aa: CASSEGRGSIQPQHF; v_gene: TRBV2; abundance: .; j_gene: TRBJ1-5
CDR3aa: CASTPAGEADTQYF; v_gene: TRBV6-2/TRBV6-3; abundance: .; j_gene: TRBJ2-3
CDR3aa: CSVTPSGGIDTQYF; v_gene: TRBV29-1; abundance: .; j_gene: TRBJ2-3
CDR3aa: CASLKPEEVGYTF; v_gene: TRBV7-9; abundance: many; j_gene: TRBJ1-2
CDR3aa: CASKDSPNTGELFF; v_gene: TRBV27; abundance: .; j_gene: TRBJ2-2
CDR3aa: CASSSTGGGETQYF; v_gene: TRBV7-3; abundance: .; j_gene: TRBJ2-5
CDR3aa: CASSLSPGELFF; v_gene: TRBV9; abundance: .; j_gene: TRBJ2-2
CDR3aa: CASSVVGGSGNTIYF; v_gene: TRBV9; abundance: .; j_gene: TRBJ1-3
CDR3aa: CASSYSIRQGNTNEQYF; v_gene: TRBV6-2/TRBV6-3; abundance: medium-sized; j_gene: TRBJ2-7
CDR3aa: CASSQDKDRGFAYEQYF; v_gene: TRBV3-1/TRBV3-2; abundance: .; j_gene: TRBJ2-7
CDR3aa: CASFGQADTEAFF; v_gene: TRBV7-9; abundance: .; j_gene: TRBJ1-1
CDR3aa: CASSPEGLGSPLHF; v_gene: TRBV5-1; abundance: .; j_gene: TRBJ1-6
CDR3aa: CASSVSGTGGDNEQFF; v_gene: TRBV9; abundance: .; j_gene: TRBJ2-1
CDR3aa: CASSTSGTGLVYGYTF; v_gene: TRBV7-9; abundance: few; j_gene: TRBJ1-2
CDR3aa: CASSYGLSGNEKLFF; v_gene: TRBV6-5; abundance: .; j_gene: TRBJ1-4
CDR3aa: CASRVTGEEKLFF; v_gene: TRBV7-2; abundance: .; j_gene: TRBJ1-4
CDR3aa: CASKWGQGYGYTF; v_gene: TRBV7-9; abundance: .; j_gene: TRBJ1-2
CDR3aa: CATSEISGGPQHF; v_gene: TRBV24-1; abundance: .; j_gene: TRBJ1-5
CDR3aa: CATSDGHPAKTQYF; v_gene: TRBV24-1; abundance: .; j_gene: TRBJ2-5
CDR3aa: CASSFASSYEQYF; v_gene: TRBV6-2/TRBV6-3; abundance: .; j_gene: TRBJ2-7
CDR3aa: CASSEMEGEGSPLHF; v_gene: TRBV6-1; abundance: .; j_gene: TRBJ1-6
CDR3aa: CASSPPRGSYGYTF; v_gene: TRBV6-6; abundance: .; j_gene: TRBJ1-2
CDR3aa: CASSHLGQGVPYEQYF; v_gene: TRBV3-1/TRBV3-2; abundance: .; j_gene: TRBJ2-7
CDR3aa: CASSIGQGETQYF; v_gene: TRBV19; abundance: .; j_gene: TRBJ2-5
CDR3aa: CASSLDSAYEQYF; v_gene: TRBV7-3; abundance: .; j_gene: TRBJ2-7
CDR3aa: CASSSADTQYF; v_gene: TRBV3-1/TRBV3-2; abundance: .; j_gene: TRBJ2-3
CDR3aa: CASTSGDRRNTGELFF; v_gene: TRBV19; abundance: .; j_gene: TRBJ2-2
CDR3aa: CAWTSGVAFEKLFF; v_gene: TRBV30; abundance: few; j_gene: TRBJ1-4